The rows below give T cell receptor beta chains drawn from one sample of a study of CD8+ T cells in alopecia areata. The assay was immunoSEQ multiplex PCR, and TCRdb's table has in-frame clones only and misses some. The table has under 250,000 clones, around 62% seen once. The sample here was CD4+ T cells sorted from blood, taken at week 0. The receptors derive from a human donor with alopecia areata. The CDR3 runs from the conserved cysteine through the conserved F or W. A D gene is named only where the DNA matches it firmly. Where a row states a size, it is once, few, many or the class of an expanded clone; other rows omit it.

clone size,D gene,V gene,J gene,CDR3 DNA,CDR3 protein
once,TRBD1,TRBV9,TRBJ1-2,TGTGCCAGCAGCGTAGCGGACAGGGGGCGCGGCTACACCTTC,CASSVADRGRGYTF
-,TRBD1,TRBV29-1,TRBJ1-2,TGCAGCGTTGATGACAAGGGGGCACACTATGGCTACACCTTC,CSVDDKGAHYGYTF
-,-,TRBV7-9,TRBJ2-5,TGTGCCAGCAGCTTAGATGGGGCCCAGTACTTC,CASSLDGAQYF
-,-,TRBV5-6,TRBJ1-2,TGTGCCAGCAACCCCCTCGGCTATGGCTACACCTTC,CASNPLGYGYTF
-,-,TRBV5-4,TRBJ2-1,TGTGCCAGCAGCTTGGTAGGAGGTCTAGGGGATGCGAATGAGCAGTTCTTC,CASSLVGGLGDANEQFF
-,-,TRBV7-9,TRBJ2-6,TGTGCCAGCGGGTCTGGGGCCAACGTCCTGACTTTC,CASGSGANVLTF
few,TRBD1,TRBV6-5,TRBJ2-7,TGTGCCAGCACCGACGCCGGGACAGGGCGATACGAGCAGTACTTC,CASTDAGTGRYEQYF
-,-,TRBV30,TRBJ2-3,TGTGCCTGGAGGAGGGCTAATTCTGATACGCAGTATTTT,CAWRRANSDTQYF
-,-,TRBV2,TRBJ1-2,TGTGCCAGCAGCGCCGACAGGACTTATGGCTACACCTTC,CASSADRTYGYTF
-,-,TRBV5-1,TRBJ1-2,TGCGCCAGCAGCTCCCGGTCACTTCGGCCGGACTATGGCTACACCTTC,CASSSRSLRPDYGYTF
once,TRBD1,TRBV9,TRBJ1-6,TGTGCCAGCAGCCCCCTGAGGGGGCAGAATTCACCCCTCCACTTT,CASSPLRGQNSPLHF
few,-,TRBV27,TRBJ2-7,TGTGCCAGCAGTTTATCGGACAGAAACACCTACGAGCAGTACTTC,CASSLSDRNTYEQYF
-,-,TRBV4-1,TRBJ1-1,TGCGCCAGCAGCCAGATCGGGACATTGAACACTGAAGCTTTCTTT,CASSQIGTLNTEAFF
-,-,TRBV29-1,TRBJ1-1,TGCAGCGTTGCCCGGACAGTTCTTCCCGAAGCTTTCTTT,CSVARTVLPEAFF
-,-,TRBV6-5,TRBJ1-1,TGTGCCAGCAGTTACTCGCAGGGTTCGGGTGAAGCTTTCTTT,CASSYSQGSGEAFF
-,-,TRBV7-2,TRBJ1-2,TGTGCCAGCTCCGACCGGGACGCGGGCTACACCTTC,CASSDRDAGYTF
-,-,TRBV5-1,TRBJ1-1,TGCGCCAGCAGCTTGGCCGTCGGCACTGAAGCTTTCTTT,CASSLAVGTEAFF
few,-,TRBV6-1,TRBJ2-3,TGTGCCAGCACAGATTTTTCTAGCACAGATACGCAGTATTTT,CASTDFSSTDTQYF
-,-,TRBV11-2,TRBJ2-5,TGTGCCAGCAGCTTAGTGGGCCAGCTAGAGACCCAGTACTTC,CASSLVGQLETQYF
-,-,TRBV30,TRBJ2-1,TGTGCCTGGAGTGTGGGTGGGGTAAATGAGCAGTTCTTC,CAWSVGGVNEQFF
many,-,TRBV27,TRBJ1-4,TGTGCCAGCAGTTTGGCCAGGGTGGCTAATGAAAAACTGTTTTTT,CASSLARVANEKLFF
-,TRBD2,TRBV9,TRBJ2-4,TGTGCCAGCAGCGTCACTAGCGGGGGGGCAAACATTCAGTACTTC,CASSVTSGGANIQYF
few,-,TRBV7-8,TRBJ2-1,TGTGCCAGCAGCCCGTTGGGGGATGAGCAGTTCTTC,CASSPLGDEQFF
-,TRBD1,TRBV6-1,TRBJ1-1,TGTGCCAGCAGTGGGTCCGGGACAGTAAACACTGAAGCTTTCTTT,CASSGSGTVNTEAFF
once,-,TRBV6-5,TRBJ1-2,TGTGCCAGCAGTTACTCCGCCCTATCTGGCTACACCTTC,CASSYSALSGYTF
-,-,TRBV7-3,TRBJ2-6,TGTGCCAGCAGCTTAACGGGGACCCCTGTCCAAAACTCTGGGGCCAACGTCCTGACTTTC,CASSLTGTPVQNSGANVLTF
-,TRBD2,TRBV6-1,TRBJ2-7,TGTGCCAGCAGTGAAGGTACTAGCGGGGGCATACTTTCCTACGAGCAGTACTTC,CASSEGTSGGILSYEQYF
-,-,TRBV19,TRBJ2-2,TGTGCCAGTAGGGGCCCTGGGACTGGCACCGGGGAGCTGTTTTTT,CASRGPGTGTGELFF
-,-,TRBV27,TRBJ2-2,TGTGCCAGCAGTCCCCAGGGGGGGGAGCTGTTTTTT,CASSPQGGELFF
-,-,TRBV6-6,TRBJ2-4,TGTGCCAGCAGTAAGCCCGGGGGCGGGCCCAAAAACATTCAGTACTTC,CASSKPGGGPKNIQYF
-,-,TRBV7-2,TRBJ2-7,TGTGCCAGCAGCTTATTTGACAGTTCATCCGGCGAGCAGTACTTC,CASSLFDSSSGEQYF
-,TRBD1,TRBV2,TRBJ2-7,TGTGCCAGCAGAAGACAGGGTACTACCTACGAGCAGTACTTC,CASRRQGTTYEQYF
-,-,TRBV2,TRBJ1-5,TGTGCCAGCAGTCCCGGAGTCTCCCAGCATTTT,CASSPGVSQHF
-,TRBD2,TRBV4-2,TRBJ2-3,TGTGCCAGCAGCTATAGCGGGGCCGGGGGCACAGATACGCAGTATTTT,CASSYSGAGGTDTQYF
few,-,TRBV4-2,TRBJ1-2,TGTGCCAGCAGCCCGTTGGGGGTCGACAGGCGCGGGATGGTGTCTTCTGGAGGGTACACCTTC,CASSPLGVDRRGMVSSGGYTF
-,TRBD1,TRBV7-9,TRBJ2-7,TGTGCCAGCAGCTCTACCGGGACAGGGGACTACGAGCAGTACTTC,CASSSTGTGDYEQYF
-,-,TRBV29-1,TRBJ2-1,TGCAGCCCCTCGAGGGATGAGCAGTTCTTC,CSPSRDEQFF
-,-,TRBV5-4,TRBJ1-2,TGTGCCAGCAGCTTGGGGGCAGGGAGGTTCTATGGCTACACCTTC,CASSLGAGRFYGYTF
once,-,TRBV6-5,TRBJ2-3,TGTGCCAGCAGTCAACCTTCTTGGGGCCTCGATACGCAGTATTTT,CASSQPSWGLDTQYF
-,-,TRBV27,TRBJ2-3,TGTGCCAGCACGCTGTGGGGCAGCCTGGGCACAGATACGCAGTATTTT,CASTLWGSLGTDTQYF
many,TRBD1,TRBV4-2,TRBJ1-3,TGTGCCAGCAGCCATCCCGGGACAGAAGGAAACACCATATATTTT,CASSHPGTEGNTIYF